This T cell receptor (beta chain) is drawn from a study of CD8 T cells in Susac syndrome. Study in general: Active disease was present in six of the sequenced Susac syndrome patients, whereas roughly 8 of them were in remission.

With random hexamers, about 0.5 to 1 ug RNA was reverse transcribed. TCRdb used MiXCR to reprocess the immunoSEQ multiplex PCR reads, holding one entry per CDR3 protein. The sample consists of about 240,000 distinct CDR3 sequences, 90% to 97% of them appearing once. Trimming left V 8 bases short and J 12 bases short, with 23 bases between. The CDR3 is 13 residues long. Looked up from germline, CDR1 is SQVTM and CDR2 is ANQGSEA. The V call is TRBV29-1, the J call TRBJ2-1, with a weak D call TRBD2 (7 bases). The origin of this receptor is a human donor with Susac syndrome. Sequenced material: CD4+ T cells from PBMCs. The CDR3 sequence: CSTAGQLGGGQFF. CDR3 nucleotide sequence: TGCAGCACTGCAGGACAGTTAGGGGGGGGGCAGTTCTTC.